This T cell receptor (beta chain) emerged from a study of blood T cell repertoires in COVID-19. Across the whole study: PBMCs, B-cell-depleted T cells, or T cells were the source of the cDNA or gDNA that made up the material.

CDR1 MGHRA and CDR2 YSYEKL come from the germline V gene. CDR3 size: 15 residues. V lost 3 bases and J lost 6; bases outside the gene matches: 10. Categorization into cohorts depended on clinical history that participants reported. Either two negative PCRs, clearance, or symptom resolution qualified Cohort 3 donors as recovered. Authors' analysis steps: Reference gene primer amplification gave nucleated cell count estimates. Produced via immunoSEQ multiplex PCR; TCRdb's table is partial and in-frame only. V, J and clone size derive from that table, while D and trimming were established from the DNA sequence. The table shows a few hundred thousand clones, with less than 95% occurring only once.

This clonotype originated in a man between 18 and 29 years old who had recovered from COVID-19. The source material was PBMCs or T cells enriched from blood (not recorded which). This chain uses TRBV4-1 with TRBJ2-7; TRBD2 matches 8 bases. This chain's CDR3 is CASSQGGGTSREQYF. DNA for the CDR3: TGCGCCAGCAGCCAGGGAGGGGGGACTAGTCGCGAGCAGTACTTC.